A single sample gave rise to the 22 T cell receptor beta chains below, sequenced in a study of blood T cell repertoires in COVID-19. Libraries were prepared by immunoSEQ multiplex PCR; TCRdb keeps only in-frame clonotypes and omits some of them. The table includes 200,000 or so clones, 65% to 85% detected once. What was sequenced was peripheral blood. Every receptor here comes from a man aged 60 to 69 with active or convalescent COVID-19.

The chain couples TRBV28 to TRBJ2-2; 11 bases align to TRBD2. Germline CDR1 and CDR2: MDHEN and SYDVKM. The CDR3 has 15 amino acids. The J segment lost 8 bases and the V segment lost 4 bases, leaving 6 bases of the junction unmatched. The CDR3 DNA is TGTGCCAGCAGTTCTCCGGGACTAGCGGCGGGGGAGCTGTTTTTT. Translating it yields CASSSPGLAAGELFF.

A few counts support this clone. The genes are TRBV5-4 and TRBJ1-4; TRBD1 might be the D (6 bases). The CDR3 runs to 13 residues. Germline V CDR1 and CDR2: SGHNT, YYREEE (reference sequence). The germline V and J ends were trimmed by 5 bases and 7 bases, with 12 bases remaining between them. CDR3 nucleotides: TGTGCCAGCAGGGACAGTCTTTCTGAAAAACTGTTTTTT. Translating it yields CASRDSLSEKLFF.

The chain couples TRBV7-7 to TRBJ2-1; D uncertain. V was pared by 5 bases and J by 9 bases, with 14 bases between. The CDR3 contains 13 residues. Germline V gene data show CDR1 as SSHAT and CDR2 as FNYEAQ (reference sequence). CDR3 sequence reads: CASSPAPRTEQFF. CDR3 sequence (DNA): TGTGCCAGCAGCCCGGCACCTAGAACTGAGCAGTTCTTC.

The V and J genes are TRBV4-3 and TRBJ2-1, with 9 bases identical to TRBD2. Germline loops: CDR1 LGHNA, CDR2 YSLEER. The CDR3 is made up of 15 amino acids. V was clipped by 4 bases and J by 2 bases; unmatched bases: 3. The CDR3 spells CASSLTSGTYNEQFF. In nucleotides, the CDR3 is TGCGCCAGCAGCCTGACTAGCGGCACCTACAATGAGCAGTTCTTC.

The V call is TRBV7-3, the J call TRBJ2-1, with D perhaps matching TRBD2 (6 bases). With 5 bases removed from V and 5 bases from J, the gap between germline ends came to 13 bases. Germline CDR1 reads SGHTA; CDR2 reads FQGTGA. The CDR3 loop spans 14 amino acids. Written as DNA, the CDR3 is TGTGCCAGCAGCCCTACTCTAGCGAACAATGAGCAGTTCTTC. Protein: CASSPTLANNEQFF.

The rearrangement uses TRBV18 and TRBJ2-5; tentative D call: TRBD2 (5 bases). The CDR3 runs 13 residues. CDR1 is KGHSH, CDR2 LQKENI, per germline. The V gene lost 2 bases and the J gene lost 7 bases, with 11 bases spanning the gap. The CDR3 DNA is TGTGCCAGCTCACCAAGGGCGGCGGGGACCCAGTACTTC. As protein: CASSPRAAGTQYF.

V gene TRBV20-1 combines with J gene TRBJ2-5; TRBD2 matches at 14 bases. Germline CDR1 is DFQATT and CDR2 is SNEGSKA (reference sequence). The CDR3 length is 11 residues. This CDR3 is CRWTSGGRQYF. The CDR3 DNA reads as TGCAGATGGACTAGCGGGGGGCGCCAGTACTTC.

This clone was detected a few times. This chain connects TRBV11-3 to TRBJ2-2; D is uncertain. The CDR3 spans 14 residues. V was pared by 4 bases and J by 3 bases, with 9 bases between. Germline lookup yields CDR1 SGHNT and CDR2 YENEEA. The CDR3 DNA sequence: TGTGCCAGCAGCTCACCGTTAGACACCGGGGAGCTGTTTTTT. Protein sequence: CASSSPLDTGELFF. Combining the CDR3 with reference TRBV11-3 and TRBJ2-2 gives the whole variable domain EAGVVQSPRYKIIEKKQPVAFWCNPISGHNTLYWYLQNLGQGPELLIRYENEEAVDDSQLPKDRFSAERLKGVDSTLKIQPAELGDSAVYLCASSSPLDTGELFFGEGSRLTVL.

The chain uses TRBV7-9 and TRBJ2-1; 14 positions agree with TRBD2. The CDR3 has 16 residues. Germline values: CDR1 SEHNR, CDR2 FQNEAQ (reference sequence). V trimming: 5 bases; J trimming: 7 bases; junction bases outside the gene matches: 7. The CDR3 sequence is CASSVTGTSGSNEQFF. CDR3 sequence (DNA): TGTGCCAGCAGCGTCACCGGGACTAGCGGGAGTAATGAGCAGTTCTTC.

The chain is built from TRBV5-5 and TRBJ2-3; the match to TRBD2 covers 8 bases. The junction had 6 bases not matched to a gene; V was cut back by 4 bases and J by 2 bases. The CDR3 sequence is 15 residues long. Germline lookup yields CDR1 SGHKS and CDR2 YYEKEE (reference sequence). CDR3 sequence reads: CASSLRGGSTDTQYF. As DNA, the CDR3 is TGTGCCAGCAGCCTCCGGGGGGGCTCCACAGATACGCAGTATTTT.

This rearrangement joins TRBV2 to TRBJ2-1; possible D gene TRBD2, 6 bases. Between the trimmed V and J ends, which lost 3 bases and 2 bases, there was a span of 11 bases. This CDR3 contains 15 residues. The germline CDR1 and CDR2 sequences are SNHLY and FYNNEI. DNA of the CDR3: TGTGCCAGCAGTGAGAAGCGGGCCCCCTACAATGAGCAGTTCTTC. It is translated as CASSEKRAPYNEQFF.

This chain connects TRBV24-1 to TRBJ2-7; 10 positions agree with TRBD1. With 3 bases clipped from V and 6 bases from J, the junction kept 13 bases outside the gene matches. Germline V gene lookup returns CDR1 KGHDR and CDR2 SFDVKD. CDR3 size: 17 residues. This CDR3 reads CATSDPSTGTGVGEQYF. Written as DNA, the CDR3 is TGTGCCACCAGTGATCCCAGTACCGGGACAGGGGTTGGCGAGCAGTACTTC.

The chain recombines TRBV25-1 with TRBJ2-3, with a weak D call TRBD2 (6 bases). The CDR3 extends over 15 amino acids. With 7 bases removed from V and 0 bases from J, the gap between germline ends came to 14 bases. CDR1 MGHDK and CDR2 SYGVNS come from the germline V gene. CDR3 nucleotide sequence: TGTGCCAGCACCCGGACTACCGACAGCACAGATACGCAGTATTTT. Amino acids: CASTRTTDSTDTQYF.

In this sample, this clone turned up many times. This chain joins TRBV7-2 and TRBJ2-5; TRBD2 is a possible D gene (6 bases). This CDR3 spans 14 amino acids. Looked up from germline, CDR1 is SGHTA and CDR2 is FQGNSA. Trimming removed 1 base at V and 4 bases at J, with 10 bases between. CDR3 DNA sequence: TGTGCCAGCAGCTTAGTTGGACTACGAGAGACCCAGTACTTC. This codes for CASSLVGLRETQYF. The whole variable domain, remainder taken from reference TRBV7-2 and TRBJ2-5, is GAGVSQSPSNKVTEKGKDVELRCDPISGHTALYWYRQSLGQGLEFLIYFQGNSAPDKSGLPSDRFSAERTGGSVSTLTIQRTQQEDSAVYLCASSLVGLRETQYFGPGTRLLVL.

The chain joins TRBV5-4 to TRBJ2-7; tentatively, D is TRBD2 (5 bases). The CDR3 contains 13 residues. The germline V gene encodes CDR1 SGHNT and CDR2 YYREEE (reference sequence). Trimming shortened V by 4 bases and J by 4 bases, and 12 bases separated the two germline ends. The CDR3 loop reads CASSINRGYEQYF. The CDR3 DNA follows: TGTGCCAGCAGCATCAACAGAGGGTACGAGCAGTACTTC.

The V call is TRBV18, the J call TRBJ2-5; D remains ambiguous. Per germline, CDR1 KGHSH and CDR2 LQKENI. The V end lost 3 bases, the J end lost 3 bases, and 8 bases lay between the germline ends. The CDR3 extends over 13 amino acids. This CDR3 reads CASSPGSEETQYF. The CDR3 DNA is TGTGCCAGCTCACCCGGGTCCGAAGAGACCCAGTACTTC.

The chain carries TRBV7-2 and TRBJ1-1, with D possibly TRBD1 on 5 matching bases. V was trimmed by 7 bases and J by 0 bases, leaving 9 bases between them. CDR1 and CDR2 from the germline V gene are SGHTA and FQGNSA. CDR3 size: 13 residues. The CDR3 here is CASTLTVNTEAFF. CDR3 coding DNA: TGTGCCAGCACCCTGACAGTGAACACTGAAGCTTTCTTT.

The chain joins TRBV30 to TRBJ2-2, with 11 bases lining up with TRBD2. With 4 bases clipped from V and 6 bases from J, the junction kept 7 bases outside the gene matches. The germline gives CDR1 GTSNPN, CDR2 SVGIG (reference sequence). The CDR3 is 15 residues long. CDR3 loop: CAWNSGRAGAGELFF. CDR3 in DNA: TGTGCCTGGAATAGCGGGAGGGCCGGCGCCGGGGAGCTGTTTTTT.

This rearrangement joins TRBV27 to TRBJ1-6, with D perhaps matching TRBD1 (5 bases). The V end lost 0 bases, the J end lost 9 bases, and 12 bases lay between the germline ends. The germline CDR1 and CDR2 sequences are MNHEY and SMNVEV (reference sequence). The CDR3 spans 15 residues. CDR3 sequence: CASSLSRGVASPLHF. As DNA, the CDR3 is TGTGCCAGCAGTTTATCGCGGGGGGTTGCTTCACCCCTCCACTTT.

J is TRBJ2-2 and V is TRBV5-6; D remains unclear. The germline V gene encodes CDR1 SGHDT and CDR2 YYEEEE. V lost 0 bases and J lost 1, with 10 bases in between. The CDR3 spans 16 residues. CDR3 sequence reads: CASSLVSAMNTGELFF. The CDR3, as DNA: TGTGCCAGCAGCTTGGTCAGCGCTATGAACACCGGGGAGCTGTTTTTT. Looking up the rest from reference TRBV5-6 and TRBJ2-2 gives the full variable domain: DAGVTQSPTHLIKTRGQQVTLRCSPKSGHDTVSWYQQALGQGPQFIFQYYEEEERQRGNFPDRFSGHQFPNYSSELNVNALLLGDSALYLCASSLVSAMNTGELFFGEGSRLTVL.

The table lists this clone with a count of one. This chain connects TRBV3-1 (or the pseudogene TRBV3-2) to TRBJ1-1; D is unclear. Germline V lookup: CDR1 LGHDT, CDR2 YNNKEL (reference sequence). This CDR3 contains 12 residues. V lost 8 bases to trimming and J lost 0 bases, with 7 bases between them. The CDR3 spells CASAGMNTEAFF. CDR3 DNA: TGTGCCAGCGCGGGGATGAACACTGAAGCTTTCTTT.

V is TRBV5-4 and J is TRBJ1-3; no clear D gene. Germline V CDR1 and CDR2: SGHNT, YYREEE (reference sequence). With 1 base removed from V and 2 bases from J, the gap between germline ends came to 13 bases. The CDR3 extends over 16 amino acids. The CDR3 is CASSLPTAEAGNTIYF. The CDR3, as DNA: TGTGCCAGCAGCTTGCCCACGGCCGAGGCTGGAAACACCATATATTTT.